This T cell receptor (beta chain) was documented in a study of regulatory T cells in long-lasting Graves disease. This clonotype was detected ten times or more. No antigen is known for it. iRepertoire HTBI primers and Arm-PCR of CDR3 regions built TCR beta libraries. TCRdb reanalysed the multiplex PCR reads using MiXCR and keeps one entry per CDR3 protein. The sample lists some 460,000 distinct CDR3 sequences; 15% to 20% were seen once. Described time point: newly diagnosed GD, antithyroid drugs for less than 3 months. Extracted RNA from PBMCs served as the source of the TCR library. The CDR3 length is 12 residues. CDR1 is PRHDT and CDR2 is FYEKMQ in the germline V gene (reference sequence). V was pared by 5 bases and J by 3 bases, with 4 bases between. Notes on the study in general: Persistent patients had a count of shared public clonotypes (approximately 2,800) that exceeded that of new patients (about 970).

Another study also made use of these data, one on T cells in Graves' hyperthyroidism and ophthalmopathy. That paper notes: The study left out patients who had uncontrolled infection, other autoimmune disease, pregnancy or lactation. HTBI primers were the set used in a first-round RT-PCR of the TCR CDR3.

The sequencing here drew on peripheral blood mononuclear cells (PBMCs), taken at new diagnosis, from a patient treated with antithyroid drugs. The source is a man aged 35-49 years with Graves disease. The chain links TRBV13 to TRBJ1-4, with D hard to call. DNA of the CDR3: TGTGCCAGCAGCAACCCTAATGAAAAACTGTTTTTT. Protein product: CASSNPNEKLFF.